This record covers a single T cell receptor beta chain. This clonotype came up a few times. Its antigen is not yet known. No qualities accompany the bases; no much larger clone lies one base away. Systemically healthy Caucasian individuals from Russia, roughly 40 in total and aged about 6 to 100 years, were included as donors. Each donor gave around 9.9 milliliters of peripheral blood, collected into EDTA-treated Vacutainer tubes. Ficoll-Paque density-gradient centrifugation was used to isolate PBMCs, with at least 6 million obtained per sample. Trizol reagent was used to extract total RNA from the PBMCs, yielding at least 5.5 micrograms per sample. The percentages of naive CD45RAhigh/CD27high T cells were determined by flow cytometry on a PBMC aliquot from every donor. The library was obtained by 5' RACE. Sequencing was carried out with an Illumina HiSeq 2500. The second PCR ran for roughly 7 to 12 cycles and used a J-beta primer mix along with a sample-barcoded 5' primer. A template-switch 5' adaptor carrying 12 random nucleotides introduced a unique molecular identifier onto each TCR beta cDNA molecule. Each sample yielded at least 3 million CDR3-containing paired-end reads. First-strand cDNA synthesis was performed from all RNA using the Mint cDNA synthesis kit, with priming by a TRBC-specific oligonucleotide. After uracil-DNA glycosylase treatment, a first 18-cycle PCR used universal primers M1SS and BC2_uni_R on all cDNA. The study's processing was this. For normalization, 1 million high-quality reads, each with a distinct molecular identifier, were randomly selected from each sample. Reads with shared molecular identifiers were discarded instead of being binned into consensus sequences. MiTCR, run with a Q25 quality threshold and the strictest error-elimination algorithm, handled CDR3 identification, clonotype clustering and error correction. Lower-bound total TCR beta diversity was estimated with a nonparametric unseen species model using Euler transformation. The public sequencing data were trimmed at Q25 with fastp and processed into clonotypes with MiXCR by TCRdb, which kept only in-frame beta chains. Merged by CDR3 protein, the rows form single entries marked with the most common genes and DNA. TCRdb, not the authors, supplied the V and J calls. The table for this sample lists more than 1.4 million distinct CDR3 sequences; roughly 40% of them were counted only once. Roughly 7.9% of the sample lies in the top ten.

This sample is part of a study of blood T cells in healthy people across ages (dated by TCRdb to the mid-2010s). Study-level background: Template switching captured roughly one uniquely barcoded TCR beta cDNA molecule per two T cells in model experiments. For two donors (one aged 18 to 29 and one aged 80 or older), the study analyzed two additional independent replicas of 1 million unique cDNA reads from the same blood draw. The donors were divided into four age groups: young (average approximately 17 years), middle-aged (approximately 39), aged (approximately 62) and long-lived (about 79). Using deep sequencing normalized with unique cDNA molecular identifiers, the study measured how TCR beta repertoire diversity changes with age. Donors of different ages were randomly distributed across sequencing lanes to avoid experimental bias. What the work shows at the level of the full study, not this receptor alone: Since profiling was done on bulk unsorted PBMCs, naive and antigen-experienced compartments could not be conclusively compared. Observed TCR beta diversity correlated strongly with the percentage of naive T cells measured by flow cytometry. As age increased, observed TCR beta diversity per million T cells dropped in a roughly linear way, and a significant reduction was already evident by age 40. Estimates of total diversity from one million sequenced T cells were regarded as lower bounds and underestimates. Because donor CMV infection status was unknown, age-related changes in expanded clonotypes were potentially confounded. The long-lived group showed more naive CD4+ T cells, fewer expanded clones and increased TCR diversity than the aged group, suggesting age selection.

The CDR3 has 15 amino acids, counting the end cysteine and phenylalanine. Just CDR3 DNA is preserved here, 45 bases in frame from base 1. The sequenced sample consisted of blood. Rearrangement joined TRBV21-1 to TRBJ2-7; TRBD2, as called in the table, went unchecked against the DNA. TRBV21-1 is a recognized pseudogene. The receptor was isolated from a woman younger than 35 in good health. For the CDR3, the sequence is CASSLLTSGHYEQYF. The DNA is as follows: TGTGCCAGCAGTTTACTGACTAGCGGACACTACGAGCAGTACTTC.